The 25 T cell receptor beta chains reported below all come from one sample, sequenced in a study of T cell responses to AZD1222 COVID-19 vaccine (dated by TCRdb to the early 2020s). According to the study, the label for this sample's time point signals: baseline before first vaccination. Library method: the immunoSEQ multiplex PCR assay. TCRdb provides this immuneACCESS table in a form limited to in-frame rearrangements. Some clones are lacking; in checked studies, under half of them reflect an unresolved V gene, and why the rest are absent is not known. This sample comprises about 130,000 clones, 88% of them detected only once. The ten most abundant clones make up approximately 7% of the sample. The sample consisted of peripheral blood, taken on day 0 of AZD1222 vaccination. These receptors were collected from an adult in good health.

This chain uses TRBV2 with TRBJ1-2; 11 bases are a match to TRBD1. In germline, CDR1 is SNHLY, CDR2 FYNNEI. The ends lost 3 bases at V and 6 bases at J; junction bases unmatched: 6. The CDR3 loop spans 15 amino acids. The CDR3: CASSEADRGRDGYTF. Here the CDR3 DNA reads TGTGCCAGCAGTGAGGCGGACAGGGGGCGGGATGGCTACACCTTC.

The rearrangement joins TRBV6-5 to TRBJ1-1; no firm D call. V was clipped by 3 bases and J by 3 bases, with 11 bases between them. Germline V gene data show CDR1 as MNHEY and CDR2 as SVGAGI. This CDR3 has 14 residues. The CDR3 spells CASSYRAGDTEAFF. The CDR3 coding sequence is TGTGCCAGCAGTTATAGGGCCGGAGACACTGAAGCTTTCTTT.

The chain joins TRBV28 to TRBJ1-5, with D perhaps TRBD1 (6 bases). Germline V gene lookup returns CDR1 MDHEN and CDR2 SYDVKM. CDR3 length equals 16 residues. V lost 6 bases, J lost 14 bases, and 29 bases lay in between. CDR3 in amino acids: CASSTTGTGGRSREHF. As DNA, the CDR3 is TGTGCCAGCAGCACTACAGGGACGGGGGGACGCTCCAGGGAGCATTTT.

V gene TRBV19 combines with J gene TRBJ1-1, with 7 bases identical to TRBD1. Losses at the gene ends were 8 bases for V and 1 base for J; bases not matched to a gene: 4. This CDR3 is 13 amino acids long. The germline V gene encodes CDR1 LNHDA and CDR2 SQIVND (reference sequence). In DNA, the CDR3 is TGTGCCAGTGCGCGGGACAGGAACACTGAAGCTTTCTTT. This translates into CASARDRNTEAFF.

This sequence joins TRBV4-1 and TRBJ2-7, with D perhaps given as TRBD1 or TRBD2 (5 bases each). V lost 0 bases and J lost 2, with 11 bases in between. The germline CDR1 and CDR2 sequences are MGHRA and YSYEKL. The CDR3 runs 15 residues. CDR3 DNA: TGCGCCAGCAGCCAAGATTTCGGGGACGCCTACGAGCAGTACTTC. Protein sequence: CASSQDFGDAYEQYF.

This clone was seen more than once but under ten times. This chain links TRBV5-1 with TRBJ2-7; TRBD1 matches 11 bases. Germline loops: CDR1 SGHRS, CDR2 YFSETQ. CDR3 length: 17 residues. J gave up 3 bases and V 1 base, and 9 bases lay outside the gene matches. CDR3 DNA sequence: TGCGCCAGCAGCTTGTTTGGGACAGGGGGTAACGGCTACGAGCAGTACTTC. It yields the protein CASSLFGTGGNGYEQYF.

Of note for this clone: At one of its ends the junction is not consistent with the germline gene, which may arise from a read error. The chain joins TRBV7-2 to TRBJ1-3, with no clear D. The CDR3 loop spans 16 amino acids. Germline assignment: CDR1 SGHTA and CDR2 FQGNSA. The CDR3 sequence: CASSPSTSGTGSTIYF. As DNA, the CDR3 is TGTGCCAGCAGCCCGTCAACCTCAGGAACTGGAAGCACCATATATTTT.

The V and J genes are TRBV2 and TRBJ2-4; TRBD1 might be the D (5 bases). This CDR3 has 13 residues. CDR1 is SNHLY and CDR2 is FYNNEI in the germline V gene. V was pared by 3 bases and J by 7 bases, with 10 bases between. The CDR3: CASSEGPENIQYF. For the CDR3, the DNA is TGTGCCAGCAGTGAGGGGCCGGAGAACATTCAGTACTTC.

This chain links TRBV7-9 with TRBJ1-4; unclear D gene. From germline, CDR1 is SEHNR and CDR2 FQNEAQ (reference sequence). The ends were cut back, 5 bases at V and 4 bases at J, with 11 bases in the middle. CDR3 length: 14 amino acids. The CDR3 spells CASSPWAGNEKLFF. The CDR3 DNA follows: TGTGCCAGCAGCCCGTGGGCGGGTAATGAAAAACTGTTTTTT.

The chain has TRBV30 and TRBJ1-3; no reliable D call. CDR1 is GTSNPN, CDR2 SVGIG, per germline (reference sequence). V lost 1 base to trimming and J lost 1 base, with 5 bases between them. The CDR3 consists of 13 residues. The CDR3 DNA is TGTGCCTGGAGTGAGGGATCTGGAAACACCATATATTTT. It yields the protein CAWSEGSGNTIYF. Complete variable domain (other parts from reference TRBV30 and TRBJ1-3): SQTIHQWPATLVQPVGSPLSLECTVEGTSNPNLYWYRQAAGRGLQLLFYSVGIGQISSEVPQNLSASRPQDRQFILSSKKLLLSDSGFYLCAWSEGSGNTIYFGEGSWLTVV.

For this clone: One end of the junction does not line up with germline, which may come from a read error. The same CDR3 is also encoded by other DNA sequences in this sample. The gene calls are TRBV12-5 and TRBJ2-7, with 12 bases fitting TRBD2. The V gene's germline CDR1 is LGHNT and CDR2 FRNRAP. The CDR3 is 19 amino acids. The CDR3 is CASAWRASGRGPSGYEQYF. The CDR3 DNA sequence: TGTGCCAGTGCTTGGCGGGCTAGCGGGAGGGGGCCCTCTGGATACGAGCAGTACTTC. Supplemented by reference TRBV12-5 and TRBJ2-7, the full variable domain reads DARVTQTPRHKVTEMGQEVTMRCQPILGHNTVFWYRQTMMQGLELLAYFRNRAPLDDSGMPKDRFSAEMPDATLATLKIQPSEPRDSAVYFCASAWRASGRGPSGYEQYFGPGTRLTVT.

This clone has only one observation. This sequence joins TRBV7-3 and TRBJ1-1; 8 bases are shared with TRBD1. Unmatched junction bases numbered 6, after V lost 5 bases and J lost 1 base. The V gene's germline CDR1 is SGHTA and CDR2 FQGTGA. The CDR3 loop spans 15 amino acids. CDR3 bases: TGTGCCAGCAGCATATACGGACAGGGGAACACTGAAGCTTTCTTT. Translated, it gives CASSIYGQGNTEAFF.

The rearrangement uses TRBV10-3 and TRBJ1-2; tentatively, D is TRBD1 (5 bases). The CDR3 contains 15 residues. Trimming removed 2 bases at V and 8 bases at J, with 18 bases between. The germline V gene has CDR1 ENHRY and CDR2 SYGVKD. Here the CDR3 DNA reads TGTGCCATCAGTGAGATCCGGGACGTCCGTGGAGGCTACACCTTC. Its protein product is CAISEIRDVRGGYTF.

The V call is TRBV18, the J call TRBJ1-2, with D tentatively TRBD1 (5 bases). The CDR3 is 14 amino acids. In germline, CDR1 is KGHSH, CDR2 LQKENI. Trimming removed 4 bases from V and 0 bases from J, with 9 bases in between. The CDR3 here is CASSQDRTNYGYTF. In DNA form, the CDR3 reads TGTGCCAGCTCACAAGACAGAACTAACTATGGCTACACCTTC.

The rearrangement links TRBV9 to TRBJ2-1; the D gene is possibly TRBD2 (6 bases). This CDR3 is built from 17 residues. Germline lookup yields CDR1 SGDLS and CDR2 YYNGEE. Trimming removed 3 bases from V and 0 bases from J, with 16 bases in between. The CDR3 reads CASSAPGTSGSYNEQFF. In DNA, the CDR3 is TGTGCCAGCAGCGCTCCAGGGACTTCAGGCTCCTACAATGAGCAGTTCTTC. Complete variable domain (other parts from reference TRBV9 and TRBJ2-1): DSGVTQTPKHLITATGQRVTLRCSPRSGDLSVYWYQQSLDQGLQFLIQYYNGEERAKGNILERFSAQQFPDLHSELNLSSLELGDSALYFCASSAPGTSGSYNEQFFGPGTRLTVL.

The chain combines TRBV3-1 (or the pseudogene TRBV3-2) with TRBJ1-2, with D perhaps matching TRBD1 (5 bases). Germline CDR1 and CDR2: LGHDT and YNNKEL (reference sequence). CDR3 size: 12 residues. V was trimmed by 4 bases and J by 8 bases, leaving 11 bases between them. CDR3 protein: CASSPFQGGYTF. The CDR3 coding sequence is TGTGCCAGCAGCCCCTTCCAGGGAGGCTACACCTTC.

V and J are TRBV11-3 and TRBJ2-3, with 13 bases matching TRBD2. V lost 4 bases to trimming and J lost 6 bases; unmatched junction nucleotides: 4. Germline values: CDR1 SGHNT, CDR2 YENEEA. This CDR3 has 15 residues. The DNA for the CDR3 is TGTGCCAGCAGCTCGGGACTAGCGGGATATGATACGCAGTATTTT. Translating gives CASSSGLAGYDTQYF.

CDR3 in amino acids: CASSLRKADEQYF. CDR3 in DNA: TGTGCCAGCAGCCTAAGGAAGGCGGACGAGCAGTACTTC. The J gene is TRBJ2-7, the V gene TRBV7-2; no reliable D call. CDR3 length equals 13 residues. V lost 5 bases to trimming and J lost 5 bases, with 13 bases between them. In germline, CDR1 is SGHTA, CDR2 FQGNSA.

The chain carries TRBV20-1 and TRBJ2-6; no clear D gene. Germline loops: CDR1 DFQATT, CDR2 SNEGSKA (reference sequence). There are 15 residues in the CDR3. The germline V and J ends were trimmed by 3 bases and 1 base, with 10 bases remaining between them. The CDR3 protein is CSASDAMSGANVLTF. CDR3 coding DNA: TGCAGTGCTAGTGACGCGATGTCTGGGGCCAACGTCCTGACTTTC.

CDR3 in amino acids: CAIGTTNRGYEQYF. The DNA for the CDR3 is TGTGCCATTGGAACCACTAACCGGGGCTACGAGCAGTACTTC. The V call is TRBV10-3, the J call TRBJ2-7; D is perhaps TRBD2 (5 bases). The V end was cut by 9 bases, the J end by 3 bases, with 18 bases between. This CDR3 comprises 14 residues. Germline loops: CDR1 ENHRY, CDR2 SYGVKD.

This chain uses TRBV2 with TRBJ2-2; D is undetermined. Germline V gene sequence: CDR1 SNHLY, CDR2 FYNNEI. The CDR3 extends over 12 amino acids. V dropped 4 bases and J dropped 6 bases, with 6 bases sitting between them. The CDR3 coding sequence is TGTGCCAGCAGTGTTGGCCCCGGGGAGCTGTTTTTT. This translates into CASSVGPGELFF.

This chain links TRBV4-2 with TRBJ1-4; no firm D call. Germline V gene data show CDR1 as LGHNA and CDR2 as YNFKEQ. The V gene lost 3 bases and the J gene lost 8 bases, with 13 bases spanning the gap. There are 14 residues in the CDR3. The CDR3 is CASSHPAHPEKLFF. CDR3 nucleotide sequence: TGTGCCAGCAGCCACCCCGCCCACCCGGAAAAACTGTTTTTT.

The V call is TRBV6-5, the J call TRBJ1-1, with D possibly TRBD1 on 6 matching bases. Per the germline V gene, CDR1 is MNHEY and CDR2 is SVGAGI. Trimming cost V 7 bases and J 0 bases, with 15 bases left between them. This CDR3 spans 15 amino acids. CDR3 sequence: CASTGQSSLNTEAFF. The CDR3 DNA follows: TGTGCCAGCACTGGACAGTCAAGTTTGAACACTGAAGCTTTCTTT.

The J gene is TRBJ1-3, the V gene TRBV10-3; the match to TRBD1 covers 9 bases. The V gene's germline CDR1 is ENHRY and CDR2 SYGVKD. V shed 4 bases, J shed 4 bases, and the junction held 2 bases outside the gene matches. CDR3 length: 14 residues. The CDR3 reads CAISGTGVGNTIYF. In DNA, the CDR3 is TGTGCCATCAGTGGGACAGGGGTCGGAAACACCATATATTTT.

This chain joins TRBV6-5 and TRBJ1-2, with no clear D. Trimming stripped 5 bases from V and 8 bases from J, with 18 bases between. Germline CDR1 reads MNHEY; CDR2 reads SVGAGI. The CDR3 is 14 residues long. CDR3 sequence reads: CASSPTTAGYGYTF. In DNA form, the CDR3 reads TGTGCCAGCAGTCCGACAACGGCAGGTTACGGCTACACCTTC.